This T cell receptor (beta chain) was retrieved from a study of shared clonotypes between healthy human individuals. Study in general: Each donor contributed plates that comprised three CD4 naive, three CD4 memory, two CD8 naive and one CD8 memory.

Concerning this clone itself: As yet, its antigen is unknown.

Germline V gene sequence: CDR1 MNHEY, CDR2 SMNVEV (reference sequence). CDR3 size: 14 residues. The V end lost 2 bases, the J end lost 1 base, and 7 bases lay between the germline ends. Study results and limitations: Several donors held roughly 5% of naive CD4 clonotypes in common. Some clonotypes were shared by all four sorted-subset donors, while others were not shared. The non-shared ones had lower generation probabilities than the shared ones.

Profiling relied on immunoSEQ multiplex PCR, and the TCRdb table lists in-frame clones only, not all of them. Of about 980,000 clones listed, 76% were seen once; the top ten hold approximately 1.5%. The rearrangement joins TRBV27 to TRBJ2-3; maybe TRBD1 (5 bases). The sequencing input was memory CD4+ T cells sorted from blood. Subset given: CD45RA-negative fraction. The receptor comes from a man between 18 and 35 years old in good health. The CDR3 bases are TGTGCCAGCAGTTTACAGGGTGGCACAGATACGCAGTATTTT. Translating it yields CASSLQGGTDTQYF.